This T cell receptor (beta chain) was observed in a study of OX40 agonist ivuxolimab in advanced cancers. Study summary: The treatment was a fully human IgG2 OX40 agonist, ivuxolimab. The dose-escalation cohort had hepatocellular carcinoma, melanoma, renal cell or head and neck cancer.

Only in-frame clones appear in the TCRdb table, and some are missing; sequencing was by immunoSEQ multiplex PCR. Here the sample spans just under 80,000 clones, 84% being singletons. CDR3 size: 13 residues. Germline assignment: CDR1 SGHRS and CDR2 YFSETQ. Trimming took 8 bases from V and 1 from J, leaving 12 bases between them. As to this clone: Its antigen is undetermined.

Study-level findings and limits: Among the lowest levels of clonal expansion were found in partial responders at 0.1-3.0 mg/kg. Some nonresponders likewise displayed low normalized T-cell clonal expansion.

The source of this sequence is an adult with an advanced solid tumor such as melanoma, head and neck, liver or kidney cancer. The V gene is TRBV5-1, the J gene TRBJ2-5, with D perhaps matching TRBD1 (5 bases). The specimen comprised CD4+ or CD8+ T cells sorted from blood, sampled in a trial of the OX40 agonist ivuxolimab. This chain's CDR3 is CASSLRVQETQYF. CDR3 nucleotide sequence: TGCGCCAGTAGCCTCAGGGTCCAAGAGACCCAGTACTTC.